This TCR beta chain was sequenced during a study of blood T cell repertoires in COVID-19 (dated by TCRdb to about 2020). In the study overall: Samples from collaborators originated in the United States, Italy and Spain and spanned both the acute and convalescent phases of COVID-19. Where HLA class I and class II types were available, the types were taken from metadata supplied by the sample provider, not from assay-based typing. Samples came from the ongoing ImmuneRACE study (first 160 participants) plus 1,254 subjects from 6 global collaborators. Subjects who had been exposed to COVID-19, were actively infected with it, or had recovered from it provided the deeply sampled blood TCRbeta repertoires that made up the dataset. The repertoires were made available in a free public database intended to serve as a resource for research on the immune response to SARS-CoV-2. The prospective study material was composed of cDNA or gDNA derived from T cells, B-cell-depleted T cells, or PBMCs. Nearly every sample came with metadata listing a de-identified subject ID, COVID-19 status, age in years and sex. Broader findings and caveats from the paper: The quantity of clinical and demographic metadata differed by source and by participant and was supplied without curation.

Trimming removed 2 bases from V and 4 bases from J, leaving 18 bases between the germline ends. In the germline V gene, CDR1 corresponds to SNHLY and CDR2 to FYNNEI. The CDR3 starts with the cysteine, ends with the phenylalanine, and has 16 residues. Only the CDR3 part of the read is kept: 48 bases, read in frame from the first base. TCRbeta CDR3 regions were amplified from genomic DNA using the immunoSEQ Assay, a bias-controlled multiplex PCR. In the authors' own workflow: Within the assay, amplification of reference gene primers was used to estimate how many nucleated cells each sample contained. To quantify the absolute abundance of each unique TCRbeta CDR3 rearrangement, sequence reads were collapsed and filtered. Productive Simpson clonality was computed per sample as the square root of Simpson's diversity index over productive rearrangements. The table comes from immuneACCESS by way of TCRdb, which keeps in-frame sequences with V and J called. Part of the clones is missing from these tables; in studies checked, under half for an unresolved V gene and the rest for unknown reasons. The DNA gave D and trimming, while V, J and clone size come from that table. The sample contains 70,000 to 90,000 clones, 65% to 90% of them found a single time. The top ten clonotypes cover 9.6% of the sample.

At one collaborating source in Seattle, patients were enrolled during active infection and were followed longitudinally through the course of disease. The collaborating institutions used their own protocols to collect whole blood in K2EDTA tubes. For TCRbeta analysis, collaborators shipped samples in one of three forms: frozen whole blood, isolated PBMCs, or DNA extracted from either of those sample types. The sample holds one count of this clone. Its antigen is unknown. No base quality values were provided; no much bigger clone lies one nucleotide off. Sequenced: peripheral blood. The receptor's source is a man aged 50 or older with COVID-19, enrolled during active disease. This sequence uses TRBV2 and TRBJ2-7, and the D gene may be TRBD1, 5 bases matching. The nucleotide sequence is given as TGTGCCAGCAGTGAATCTCGTTCCGGACACAAATACGAGCAGTACTTC. This codes for CASSESRSGHKYEQYF.